The 25 T cell receptor beta chains in this list originate from one sample, sequenced in a study of vaccination effects on CD4 cells after COVID-19. Data came from immunoSEQ multiplex PCR; TCRdb stores just in-frame clones and leaves some out. This table has tens of thousands of clones, 65% to 70% appearing once. The culture ran for about eleven days before CD4+ T cells were isolated. These receptors' antigens are unknown. Sequencing was performed on CD4+ T cells from PBMCs cultured without peptide, taken before COVID-19 vaccination. These receptors were collected from a human donor who received a COVID-19 vaccine.

The chain employs TRBV5-4 and TRBJ2-3; tentative D call: TRBD2 (7 bases). CDR1 is SGHNT and CDR2 is YYREEE in the germline V gene (reference sequence). Trimming took 4 bases from V and 4 from J, leaving 19 bases between them. There are 16 residues in the CDR3. CDR3 coding DNA: TGTGCCAGCAGCGGGGCCTTAAGAGGGGGGGCAGATACGCAGTATTTT. Translating it yields CASSGALRGGADTQYF.

DNA for the CDR3: TGTGCAAGTCGCTTAGGTCCAACTAATGAAAAACTGTTTTTT. This encodes CASRLGPTNEKLFF. The chain employs TRBV12-2 and TRBJ1-4. TRBV12-2 is a pseudogene segment. The CDR3 runs 14 residues.

The rearrangement links TRBV7-9 to TRBJ2-1; D gene uncertain. CDR1 is SEHNR and CDR2 is FQNEAQ in the germline V gene (reference sequence). Trimming left V 2 bases short and J 7 bases short, with 9 bases between. This CDR3 has 13 amino acids. CDR3 protein: CASSLRGVNEQFF. As DNA, the CDR3 is TGTGCCAGCAGCTTAAGAGGAGTGAATGAGCAGTTCTTC.

J is TRBJ2-1 and V is TRBV7-6; 11 bases are shared with TRBD2. CDR3 length: 17 residues. Germline CDR1 reads SGHVS; CDR2 reads FNYEAQ. V was pared by 5 bases and J by 6 bases, with 12 bases of the junction left unmatched. Here the CDR3 reads CASSPYETSGSRNEQFF. CDR3 sequence (DNA): TGTGCCAGCAGCCCATACGAAACTAGCGGGAGTCGCAATGAGCAGTTCTTC.

This clone showed up just a few times. This rearrangement joins TRBV7-2 to TRBJ1-2; possibly TRBD1 for D (6 bases). The CDR3 totals 14 residues. The V end lost 4 bases, the J end lost 4 bases, and 13 bases lay between the germline ends. CDR1 and CDR2 (germline): SGHTA, FQGNSA. The CDR3 nucleotides read TGTGCCAGCAGCTACCGTGGACAGTTCTATGGCTACACCTTC. Encoded protein: CASSYRGQFYGYTF.

This rearrangement joins TRBV19 to TRBJ2-3; maybe TRBD2 (5 bases). The CDR3 contains 14 residues. The V end was cut by 7 bases, the J end by 2 bases, with 13 bases between. CDR1 and CDR2 (germline): LNHDA, SQIVND (reference sequence). CDR3 in amino acids: CASKLDLSTDTQYF. The CDR3 nucleotides read TGTGCCAGTAAGCTGGACTTATCCACAGATACGCAGTATTTT.

The genes are TRBV6-4 and TRBJ2-3; D is perhaps TRBD2 (6 bases). The CDR3 is 15 amino acids. Trimming removed 3 bases at V and 0 bases at J, with 10 bases between. Per germline, CDR1 MRHNA and CDR2 SNTAGT. The CDR3 DNA sequence: TGTGCCAGCAGTGAGGAGGGCCTTAGCACAGATACGCAGTATTTT. It encodes CASSEEGLSTDTQYF.

The chain employs TRBV11-2 and TRBJ2-5, with D perhaps TRBD2 (7 bases). Trimming pared 5 bases from V and 0 bases from J, leaving 16 bases between. This CDR3 region has 16 residues. Per the germline V gene, CDR1 is SGHAT and CDR2 is FQNNGV. The DNA of the CDR3 is TGTGCCAGCAGCAGCCGGGGGGCCCGCAACCAAGAGACCCAGTACTTC. This codes for CASSSRGARNQETQYF.

This clone has more than one count but fewer than ten. This rearrangement joins TRBV2 to TRBJ1-2; 7 positions agree with TRBD1. Looked up from germline, CDR1 is SNHLY and CDR2 is FYNNEI. V lost 7 bases, J lost 2 bases, and 7 bases stayed unmatched. This CDR3 is 14 amino acids long. In DNA form, the CDR3 reads TGTGCCAGCATCTTTGACAGGGAGAACTATGGCTACACCTTC. Its translation: CASIFDRENYGYTF.

This clone was seen a few times. V gene TRBV6-5 combines with J gene TRBJ2-3, with D possibly TRBD1 on 5 matching bases. V lost 7 bases and J 7 bases, leaving 18 bases between the germline ends. The length of the CDR3 is 14 residues. Germline V gene lookup returns CDR1 MNHEY and CDR2 SVGAGI. The CDR3 region has the DNA TGTGCCAGCAAAAAGGACATAGGTCTATATACGCAGTATTTT. It specifies CASKKDIGLYTQYF.

A few counts support this clone. This chain connects TRBV7-8 to TRBJ2-3, with 10 bases that match TRBD2. Germline-derived CDR1 and CDR2 are SGHVS and FQNEAQ. This CDR3 spans 16 amino acids. V lost 1 base and J lost 6; bases outside the gene matches: 7. The CDR3 is CASSLVPSGSVDTQYF. DNA for the CDR3: TGTGCCAGCAGCTTAGTTCCTAGCGGGAGTGTGGATACGCAGTATTTT.

The chain links TRBV2 to TRBJ1-4; a weak D match, TRBD1 (6 bases). Trimming shortened V by 6 bases and J by 5 bases, and 10 bases separated the two germline ends. The CDR3 length is 13 residues. Looked up from germline, CDR1 is SNHLY and CDR2 is FYNNEI. CDR3 in amino acids: CASRGQWNEKLFF. The CDR3 DNA is TGTGCCAGCAGAGGACAGTGGAATGAAAAACTGTTTTTT. The full variable domain, completed using reference TRBV2 and TRBJ1-4, is EPEVTQTPSHQVTQMGQEVILRCVPISNHLYFYWYRQILGQKVEFLVSFYNNEISEKSEIFDDQFSVERPDGSNFTLKIRSTKLEDSAMYFCASRGQWNEKLFFGSGTQLSVL.

This clone occurred a few times. The chain combines TRBV2 with TRBJ2-1; no clear D gene. Germline CDR1 and CDR2: SNHLY and FYNNEI. The CDR3 totals 12 residues. Trimming pared 7 bases from V and 4 bases from J, leaving 8 bases between. The CDR3, as DNA: TGTGCCAGCAAAAAAAGGTACAATGAGCAGTTCTTC. Translating gives CASKKRYNEQFF. The entire variable domain, with the rest obtained from reference TRBV2 and TRBJ2-1, is as follows: EPEVTQTPSHQVTQMGQEVILRCVPISNHLYFYWYRQILGQKVEFLVSFYNNEISEKSEIFDDQFSVERPDGSNFTLKIRSTKLEDSAMYFCASKKRYNEQFFGPGTRLTVL.

This clone showed up just a few times. V is TRBV25-1 and J is TRBJ1-6; no reliable D call. This CDR3 has 15 amino acids. Trimming took 5 bases from V and 6 from J, leaving 14 bases between them. CDR1 and CDR2 from the germline V gene are MGHDK and SYGVNS. CDR3 amino acids: CASSSTVVTNSPLHF. In nucleotides, the CDR3 is TGTGCCAGCAGTAGCACAGTAGTGACTAATTCACCCCTCCACTTT.

The J gene is TRBJ2-1, the V gene TRBV11-2; 12 bases line up with TRBD2. The germline V gene has CDR1 SGHAT and CDR2 FQNNGV. The ends lost 0 bases at V and 6 bases at J; junction bases unmatched: 9. The CDR3 is 18 amino acids. In DNA, the CDR3 is TGTGCCAGCAGCTTAGATCATCTAGGGACTAGCGGGCTCAATGAGCAGTTCTTC. This gives the protein CASSLDHLGTSGLNEQFF. Together with reference TRBV11-2 and TRBJ2-1, the CDR3 gives the full variable domain: EAGVAQSPRYKIIEKRQSVAFWCNPISGHATLYWYQQILGQGPKLLIQFQNNGVVDDSQLPKDRFSAERLKGVDSTLKIQPAKLEDSAVYLCASSLDHLGTSGLNEQFFGPGTRLTVL.

This sequence joins TRBV6-6 and TRBJ2-1; a possible D gene is TRBD2 (5 bases). The V gene lost 8 bases and the J gene lost 8 bases, with 16 bases spanning the gap. From germline, CDR1 is MNHNY and CDR2 SVGAGI (reference sequence). The CDR3 consists of 13 residues. CDR3 loop: CASEEGFGYEQFF. In DNA form, the CDR3 reads TGTGCCAGCGAAGAGGGTTTCGGCTATGAGCAGTTCTTC.

This chain joins TRBV6-5 and TRBJ1-1; tentative D call: TRBD1 (6 bases). V was clipped by 6 bases and J by 4 bases, with 12 bases between them. CDR3 length: 13 residues. Germline-derived CDR1 and CDR2 are MNHEY and SVGAGI. The DNA of the CDR3 is TGTGCCAGCAGGGGTCTAGGGGGCACTGAAGCTTTCTTT. It codes for CASRGLGGTEAFF.

This chain connects TRBV3-1 (or the pseudogene TRBV3-2) to TRBJ2-1; D is undetermined. Trimming removed 1 base from V and 13 bases from J, with 11 bases in between. This CDR3 comprises 12 residues. Germline CDR1 is LGHDT and CDR2 is YNNKEL (reference sequence). DNA for the CDR3: TGTGCCAGCAGCCAAGTTGTGTCCGCACAGTTCTTC. It yields the protein CASSQVVSAQFF.

This chain links TRBV5-1 with TRBJ2-5; D unresolved. Germline-derived CDR1 and CDR2 are SGHRS and YFSETQ. Trimming pared 3 bases from V and 2 bases from J, leaving 14 bases between. The CDR3 length is 15 residues. CDR3 DNA: TGCGCCAGCAGCTCCCGACCCGGGTCGCAAGAGACCCAGTACTTC. Its protein product is CASSSRPGSQETQYF.

This clone was picked up a small number of times. This chain joins TRBV20-1 and TRBJ2-5, with 9 bases identical to TRBD2. With 3 bases clipped from V and 0 bases from J, the junction kept 8 bases outside the gene matches. The CDR3 runs to 16 residues. Germline lookup yields CDR1 DFQATT and CDR2 SNEGSKA (reference sequence). DNA of the CDR3: TGCAGTGCTAGTTCAGCGGGGGGCCCTAACCAAGAGACCCAGTACTTC. This gives the protein CSASSAGGPNQETQYF.

The CDR3 DNA follows: TGTGCCAGCTCACCGGACAGGAGATATTCACCCCTCCACTTT. Translation gives CASSPDRRYSPLHF. The chain is built from TRBV18 and TRBJ1-6; 7 bases are shared with TRBD1. The CDR3 runs 14 residues. V was clipped by 3 bases and J by 8 bases; unmatched bases: 4. In germline, CDR1 is KGHSH, CDR2 LQKENI. Filled out from reference TRBV18 and TRBJ1-6, the complete variable domain reads NAGVMQNPRHLVRRRGQEARLRCSPMKGHSHVYWYRQLPEEGLKFMVYLQKENIIDESGMPKERFSAEFPKEGPSILRIQQVVRGDSAAYFCASSPDRRYSPLHFGNGTRLTVT.

The chain couples TRBV6-5 to TRBJ2-7; TRBD1 is a possible D gene (6 bases). CDR1 MNHEY and CDR2 SVGAGI come from the germline V gene. The ends were cut back, 7 bases at V and 4 bases at J, with 14 bases in the middle. There are 13 residues in the CDR3. In DNA, the CDR3 is TGTGCCAGCACACCCGGGACAATGTACGAGCAGTACTTC. Its protein product is CASTPGTMYEQYF.

This clone has only a few counts. This chain links TRBV4-2 with TRBJ1-5; 7 bases fit TRBD1. CDR1 is LGHNA and CDR2 is YNFKEQ in the germline V gene. The V gene end was trimmed by 6 bases and the J gene end by 5 bases; junction bases not matched to a gene: 4. This CDR3 has 13 amino acids. The CDR3 region is CASRQGRDQPQHF. CDR3 DNA: TGTGCCAGCAGACAGGGGCGGGATCAGCCCCAGCATTTT.

The J gene is TRBJ1-5, the V gene TRBV11-2, with no clear D. The CDR3 totals 14 residues. Trimming left V 4 bases short and J 6 bases short, with 13 bases between. Per germline, CDR1 SGHAT and CDR2 FQNNGV. CDR3 residues: CASSSGWELQPQHF. CDR3 sequence (DNA): TGTGCCAGCAGCTCCGGGTGGGAACTTCAGCCCCAGCATTTT.

CDR3 in amino acids: CASSLSHANEKLFF. For the CDR3, the DNA is TGCGCCAGCAGCCTGTCACACGCTAATGAAAAACTGTTTTTT. The V call is TRBV5-1, the J call TRBJ1-4; the D is unclear. The V gene's germline CDR1 is SGHRS and CDR2 YFSETQ. The CDR3 has 14 residues. Trimming cost V 4 bases and J 3 bases, with 10 bases left between them. The full variable domain, rest sourced from reference TRBV5-1 and TRBJ1-4, is KAGVTQTPRYLIKTRGQQVTLSCSPISGHRSVSWYQQTPGQGLQFLFEYFSETQRNKGNFPGRFSGRQFSNSRSEMNVSTLELGDSALYLCASSLSHANEKLFFGSGTQLSVL.